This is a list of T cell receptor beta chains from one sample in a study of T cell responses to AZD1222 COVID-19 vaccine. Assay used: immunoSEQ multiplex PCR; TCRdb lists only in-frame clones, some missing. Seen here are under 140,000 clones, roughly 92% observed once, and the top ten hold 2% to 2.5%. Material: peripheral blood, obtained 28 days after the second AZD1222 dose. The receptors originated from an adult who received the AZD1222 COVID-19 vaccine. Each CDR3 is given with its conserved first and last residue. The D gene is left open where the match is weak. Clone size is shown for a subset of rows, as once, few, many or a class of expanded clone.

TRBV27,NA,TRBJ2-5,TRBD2,CASGEGLETQYF,TGTGCCAGCGGGGAGGGCCTAGAGACCCAGTACTTC
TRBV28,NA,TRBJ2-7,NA,CASTSGPSYEQYF,TGTGCCAGCACGTCAGGGCCCTCCTACGAGCAGTACTTC
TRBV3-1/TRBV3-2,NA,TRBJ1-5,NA,CASSLGNQPQHF,TGTGCCAGCAGCCTTGGGAATCAGCCCCAGCATTTT
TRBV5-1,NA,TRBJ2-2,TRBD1,CASSEGQGGTGELFF,TGCGCCAGCAGCGAGGGACAGGGTGGTACCGGGGAGCTGTTTTTT
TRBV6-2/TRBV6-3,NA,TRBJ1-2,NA,CASSKQTDANYGYTF,TGTGCCAGCAGTAAACAGACGGACGCTAACTATGGCTACACCTTC
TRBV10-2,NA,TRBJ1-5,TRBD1,CASSWTGNQPQHF,TGCGCCAGCAGCTGGACAGGGAATCAGCCCCAGCATTTT
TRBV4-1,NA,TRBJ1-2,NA,CASRRVGGADYGYTF,TGCGCCAGCAGAAGAGTGGGGGGGGCTGACTATGGCTACACCTTC
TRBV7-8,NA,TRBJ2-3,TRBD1,CASSPDRERTDTQYF,TGTGCCAGCAGCCCAGACAGGGAGCGGACAGATACGCAGTATTTT
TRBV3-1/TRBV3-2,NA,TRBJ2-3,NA,CASSRSTDTQYF,TGTGCCAGCAGCCGCAGCACAGATACGCAGTATTTT
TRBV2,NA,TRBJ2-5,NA,CATSGGQLQETQYF,TGTGCCACCTCCGGCGGACAGCTCCAAGAGACCCAGTACTTC
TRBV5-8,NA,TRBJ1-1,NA,CASSLAGGRLAFF,TGTGCCAGCAGCTTGGCCGGGGGGCGGTTGGCTTTCTTT
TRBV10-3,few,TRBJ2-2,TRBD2,CAISDWGSGGGANTGELFF,TGTGCCATCAGTGATTGGGGTAGCGGGGGAGGCGCGAACACCGGGGAGCTGTTTTTT
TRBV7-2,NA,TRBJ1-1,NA,CASSWGGREAFF,TGTGCCAGCAGTTGGGGGGGCAGGGAAGCTTTCTTT
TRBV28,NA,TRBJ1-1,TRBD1,CASSHQGGRNTEAFF,TGTGCCAGCAGTCACCAAGGGGGCCGGAACACTGAAGCTTTCTTT
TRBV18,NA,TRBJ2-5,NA,CASSPNFQETQYF,TGTGCCAGCTCACCTAATTTCCAAGAGACCCAGTACTTC
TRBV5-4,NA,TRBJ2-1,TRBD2,CASSFSGGAYNEQFF,TGTGCCAGCAGCTTTAGCGGGGGGGCCTACAATGAGCAGTTCTTC
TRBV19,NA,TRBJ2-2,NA,CASSPRDGNTGELFF,TGTGCCAGTAGTCCCCGGGACGGCAACACCGGGGAGCTGTTTTTT
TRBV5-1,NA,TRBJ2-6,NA,CASSLEGGPGANVLTF,TGCGCCAGCAGCTTGGAAGGGGGGCCTGGGGCCAACGTCCTGACTTTC
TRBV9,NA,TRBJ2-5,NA,CASSVGPLPETQYF,TGTGCCAGCAGCGTAGGGCCCTTGCCCGAGACCCAGTACTTC
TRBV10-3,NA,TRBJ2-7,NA,CAISESARRAYEQYF,TGTGCCATCAGTGAGTCGGCCAGGCGCGCCTACGAGCAGTACTTC
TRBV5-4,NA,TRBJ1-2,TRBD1,CASRWGQGADGYTF,TGTGCCAGCAGATGGGGACAGGGGGCAGATGGCTACACCTTC
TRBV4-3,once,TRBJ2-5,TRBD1,CASSRGQGFGETQYF,TGCGCCAGCAGCCGGGGACAGGGGTTCGGGGAGACCCAGTACTTC
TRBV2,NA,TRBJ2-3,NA,CASTSGDWGTDTQYF,TGTGCCAGCACCTCTGGCGATTGGGGCACAGATACGCAGTATTTT
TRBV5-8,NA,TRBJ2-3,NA,CASSNTDTQYF,TGTGCCAGCAGTAACACAGATACGCAGTATTTT
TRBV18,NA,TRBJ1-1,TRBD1,CASSPLRGREAFF,TGTGCCAGCTCACCTCTGAGGGGGCGTGAAGCTTTCTTT
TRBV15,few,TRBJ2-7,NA,CATSTPTGARAKNEQYF,TGTGCCACCAGCACCCCTACTGGGGCGCGAGCAAAAAACGAGCAGTACTTC
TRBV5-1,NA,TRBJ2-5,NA,CATGEETQYF,TGCGCCACCGGAGAAGAGACCCAGTACTTC
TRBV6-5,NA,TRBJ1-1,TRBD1,CASSYLDRGRTEAFF,TGTGCCAGCAGTTACTTAGACAGGGGCAGGACTGAAGCTTTCTTT